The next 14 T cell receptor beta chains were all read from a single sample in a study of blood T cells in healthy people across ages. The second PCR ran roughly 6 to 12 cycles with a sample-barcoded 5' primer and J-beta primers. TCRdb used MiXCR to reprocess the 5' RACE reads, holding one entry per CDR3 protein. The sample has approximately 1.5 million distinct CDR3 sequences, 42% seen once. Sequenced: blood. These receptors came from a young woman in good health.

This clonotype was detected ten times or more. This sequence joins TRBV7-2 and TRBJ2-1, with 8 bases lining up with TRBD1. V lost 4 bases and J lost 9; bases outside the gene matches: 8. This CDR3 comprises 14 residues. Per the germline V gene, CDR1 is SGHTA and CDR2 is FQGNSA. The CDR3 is CASSSAPGGGEQFF. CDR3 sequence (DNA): TGTGCCAGCAGCTCAGCCCCAGGGGGCGGTGAGCAGTTCTTC.

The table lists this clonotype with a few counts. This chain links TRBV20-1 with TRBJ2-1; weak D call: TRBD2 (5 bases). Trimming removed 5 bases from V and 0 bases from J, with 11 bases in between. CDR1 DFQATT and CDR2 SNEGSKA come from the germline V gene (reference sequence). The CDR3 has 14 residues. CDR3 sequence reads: CSAASPSSYNEQFF. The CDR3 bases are TGCAGTGCTGCTAGCCCAAGCTCCTACAATGAGCAGTTCTTC.

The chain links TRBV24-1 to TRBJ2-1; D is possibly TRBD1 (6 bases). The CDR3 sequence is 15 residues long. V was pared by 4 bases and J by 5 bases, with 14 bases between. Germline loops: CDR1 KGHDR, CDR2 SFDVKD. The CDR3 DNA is TGTGCCACCAGTGAAATAAAGGACAGCAACAATGAGCAGTTCTTC. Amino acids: CATSEIKDSNNEQFF.

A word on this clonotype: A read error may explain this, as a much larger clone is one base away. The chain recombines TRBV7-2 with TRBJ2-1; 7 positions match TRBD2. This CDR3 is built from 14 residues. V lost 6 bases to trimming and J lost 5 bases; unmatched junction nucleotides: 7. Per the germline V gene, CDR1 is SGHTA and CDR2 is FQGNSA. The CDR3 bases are TGTGCCAGCAGTGGACTAGTTTCCGACAATGAGCAGTTCTTC. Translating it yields CASSGLVSDNEQFF.

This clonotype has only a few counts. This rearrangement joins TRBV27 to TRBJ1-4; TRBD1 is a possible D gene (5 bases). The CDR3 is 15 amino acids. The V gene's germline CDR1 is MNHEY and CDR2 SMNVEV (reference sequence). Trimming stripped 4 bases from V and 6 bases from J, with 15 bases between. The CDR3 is CASSSLWDRYEKLFF. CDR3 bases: TGTGCCAGCAGTTCATTGTGGGACCGCTATGAAAAACTGTTTTTT.

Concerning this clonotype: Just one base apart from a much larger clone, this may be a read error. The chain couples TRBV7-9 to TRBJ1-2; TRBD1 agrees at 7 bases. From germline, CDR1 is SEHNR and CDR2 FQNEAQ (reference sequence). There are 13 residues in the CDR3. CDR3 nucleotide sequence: TGTACCAGCAGCTTAGGACAGGAGTATGGCTACACCTTC. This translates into CTSSLGQEYGYTF. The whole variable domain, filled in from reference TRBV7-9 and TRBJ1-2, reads DTGVSQNPRHKITKRGQNVTFRCDPISEHNRLYWYRQTLGQGPEFLTYFQNEAQLEKSRLLSDRFSAERPKGSFSTLEIQRTEQGDSAMYLCTSSLGQEYGYTFGSGTRLTVV.

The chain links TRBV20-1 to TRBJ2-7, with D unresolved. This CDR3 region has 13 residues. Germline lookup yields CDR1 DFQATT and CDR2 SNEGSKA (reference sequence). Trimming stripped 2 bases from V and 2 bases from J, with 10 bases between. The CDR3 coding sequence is TGCAGTGCTAGACCAGCGTCCACCTACGAGCAGTACTTC. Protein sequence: CSARPASTYEQYF.

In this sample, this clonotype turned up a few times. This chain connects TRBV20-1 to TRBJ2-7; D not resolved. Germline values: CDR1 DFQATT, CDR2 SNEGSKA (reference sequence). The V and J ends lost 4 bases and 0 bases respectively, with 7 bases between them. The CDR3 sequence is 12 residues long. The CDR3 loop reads CSAKPSSYEQYF. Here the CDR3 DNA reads TGCAGTGCTAAGCCTAGCTCCTACGAGCAGTACTTC.

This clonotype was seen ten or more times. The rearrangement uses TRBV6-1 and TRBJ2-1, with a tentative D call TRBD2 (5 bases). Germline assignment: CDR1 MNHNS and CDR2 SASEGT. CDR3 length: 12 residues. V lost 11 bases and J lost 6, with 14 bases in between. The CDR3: CASSPGLNEQFF. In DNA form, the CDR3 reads TGTGCCTCATCCCCAGGACTCAATGAGCAGTTCTTC.

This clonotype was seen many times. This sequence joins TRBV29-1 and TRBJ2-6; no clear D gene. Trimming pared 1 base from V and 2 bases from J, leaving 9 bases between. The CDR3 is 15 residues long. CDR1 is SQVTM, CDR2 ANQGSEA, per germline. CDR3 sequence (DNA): TGCAGCGTTGAAGGCGGATCCCCTGGGGCCAACGTCCTGACTTTC. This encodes CSVEGGSPGANVLTF.

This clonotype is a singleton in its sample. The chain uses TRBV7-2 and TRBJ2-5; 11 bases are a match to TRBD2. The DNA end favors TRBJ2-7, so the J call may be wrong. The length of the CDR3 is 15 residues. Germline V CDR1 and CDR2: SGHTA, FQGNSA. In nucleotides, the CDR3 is TGTGCCAGCAGCTTTTTAGCGGGAGGGGACCACGAGCAGTACTTC. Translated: CASSFLAGGDHEQYF.

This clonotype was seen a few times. CDR3 residues: CASSLIAGVGTDTQYF. CDR3 DNA: TGTGCCAGCAGTTTAATAGCGGGAGTGGGCACAGATACGCAGTATTTT. V is TRBV27 and J is TRBJ2-3; 9 positions match TRBD2. Germline assignment: CDR1 MNHEY and CDR2 SMNVEV (reference sequence). V lost 2 bases to trimming and J lost 1 base; unmatched junction nucleotides: 4. This CDR3 has 16 amino acids.

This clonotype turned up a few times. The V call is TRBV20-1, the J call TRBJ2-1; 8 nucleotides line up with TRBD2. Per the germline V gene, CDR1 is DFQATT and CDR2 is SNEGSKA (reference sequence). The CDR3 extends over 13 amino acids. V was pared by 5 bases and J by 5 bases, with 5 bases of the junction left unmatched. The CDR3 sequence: CSARVLADNEQFF. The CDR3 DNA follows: TGCAGTGCTCGGGTACTAGCGGACAATGAGCAGTTCTTC.

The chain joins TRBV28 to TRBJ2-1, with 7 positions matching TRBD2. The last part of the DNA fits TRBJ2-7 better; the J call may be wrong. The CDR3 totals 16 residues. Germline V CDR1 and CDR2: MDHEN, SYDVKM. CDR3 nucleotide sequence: TGTGCCAGCAGTAGTATGACGGGAGGACGCTACAATGAGCAGTACTTC. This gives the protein CASSSMTGGRYNEQYF.